Listed below are T cell receptor beta chains from one sample, sequenced in a study of T cells after yellow fever vaccination. TCRdb processed the 5' RACE reads anew with MiXCR; each CDR3 protein has one entry. The table includes around 320,000 distinct CDR3 sequences, 7.5% to 9% detected once. The material was CD4+ T cells sorted from PBMCs, obtained 5 days after the yellow fever booster vaccination. The receptor source for this set is a man between 18 and 29 years old who received the YFV17D yellow fever vaccine. The CDR3 runs from the conserved cysteine through the conserved F or W. Fields, in order: CDR3 length, D gene, J gene, V gene, clone size, CDR3 protein, CDR3 DNA. D genes are given only for firm matches. Clone size appears in some rows only: once, few, many, or a class for an expanded clone.

>14|NA|TRBJ1-2|TRBV11-2|NA
CASSLDPGDYGYTF
TGTGCCAGCAGCTTAGATCCGGGGGACTATGGCTACACCTTC
>14|TRBD1|TRBJ1-1|TRBV2|NA
CASSGRQGSAEAFF
TGTGCCAGCAGTGGAAGACAGGGTAGCGCTGAAGCTTTCTTT
>17|TRBD2|TRBJ2-1|TRBV11-1|few
CASSLGPTSGTYNEQFF
TGTGCCAGCAGCTTAGGGCCGACTAGCGGGACCTACAATGAGCAGTTCTTC
>15|NA|TRBJ1-1|TRBV19|few
CASSFLTSRYTEAFF
TGTGCCAGTAGTTTTCTGACCAGCAGGTACACTGAAGCTTTCTTT
>14|NA|TRBJ2-7|TRBV7-2|few
CASSSPGGGYEQYF
TGTGCCAGCAGCTCCCCCGGCGGCGGCTACGAGCAGTACTTC
>15|TRBD2|TRBJ2-3|TRBV29-1|NA
CSVGLAGGPPDTQYF
TGCAGCGTTGGTCTAGCGGGGGGTCCGCCAGATACGCAGTATTTT
>14|TRBD2|TRBJ2-7|TRBV5-1|few
CASSAGTSAFEQYF
TGCGCCAGCAGCGCCGGGACTAGCGCATTCGAGCAGTACTTC
>13|NA|TRBJ2-5|TRBV7-2|few
CASSWKREETQYF
TGTGCCAGCAGCTGGAAGCGGGAAGAGACCCAGTACTTC
>14|NA|TRBJ2-1|TRBV6-2/TRBV6-3|NA
CASSYQGPYNEQFF
TGTGCCAGCAGTTACCAGGGCCCTTACAATGAGCAGTTCTTC
>16|NA|TRBJ1-1|TRBV11-3|NA
CASSFDGKVVGTEAFF
TGTGCCAGCAGCTTCGATGGGAAGGTTGTAGGGACTGAAGCTTTCTTT
>14|TRBD1|TRBJ1-6|TRBV18|few
CASSPGTGRSPLHF
TGTGCCAGCTCACCAGGGACAGGGCGATCACCCCTCCACTTT
>15|NA|TRBJ2-1|TRBV5-1|many
CASSQRGGTGNEQFF
TGCGCCAGCAGCCAGCGGGGGGGGACAGGGAATGAGCAGTTCTTC
>12|NA|TRBJ2-2|TRBV5-1|few
CASSLQPGELFF
TGCGCCAGCAGCTTACAACCCGGGGAGCTGTTTTTT
>13|TRBD2|TRBJ2-1|TRBV7-7|few
CASSLLGGGKQFF
TGTGCCAGCAGCTTGCTTGGCGGGGGGAAGCAGTTCTTC
>15|TRBD1|TRBJ1-3|TRBV3-1|few
CASSLTGGAENTIYF
TGTGCCAGCAGCCTTACAGGGGGCGCTGAAAACACCATATATTTT
>13|NA|TRBJ2-2|TRBV7-3|NA
CASSLITATELFF
TGTGCCAGCAGCTTAATTACCGCGACGGAGCTGTTTTTT
>14|NA|TRBJ2-7|TRBV20-1|many
CSARLSVTRYEQYF
TGCAGTGCTAGGTTGAGCGTCACCCGCTACGAGCAGTACTTC
>14|TRBD1|TRBJ2-4|TRBV5-6|NA
CASSLRGQKNIQYF
TGTGCCAGCAGCTTGAGGGGACAGAAAAACATTCAGTACTTC
>17|NA|TRBJ1-3|TRBV18|few
CASSPLPGAGEGNTIYF
TGTGCCAGCTCACCCCTCCCGGGGGCTGGTGAAGGAAACACCATATATTTT
>17|TRBD1|TRBJ2-7|TRBV3-1|NA
CASSQDRTGAVEGEQYF
TGTGCCAGCAGCCAAGATCGGACAGGGGCCGTCGAGGGTGAGCAGTACTTC
>13|NA|TRBJ1-1|TRBV2|NA
CASSEREGTEAFF
TGTGCCAGCAGTGAGCGGGAGGGCACTGAAGCTTTCTTT